This T cell receptor beta chain was profiled in a study of lymphopenia after photon versus proton radiotherapy. This clone was recorded once. Its antigen is not identified. This table comes from immunoSEQ multiplex PCR, and its TCRdb copy is limited to in-frame clones, with some not included. The table records over 50,000 clones, more than 75% of them present only once. Whole-study results and caveats: Better survival with proton therapy was suggested as possible, not demonstrated.

This CDR3 contains 13 residues. The germline V and J ends were trimmed by 1 base and 2 bases, with 5 bases remaining between them. CDR1 MGHRA and CDR2 YSYEKL come from the germline V gene. Sequencing was performed on peripheral blood, taken from a patient treated with photon-based radiotherapy. The chain is built from TRBV4-1 and TRBJ1-2; no firm D call. This clonotype was sampled from a man aged 35 to 55 with gastric cancer. The CDR3 nucleotides are TGCGCCAGCAGCCAAGGTCAGAACTATGGCTACACCTTC. Residues: CASSQGQNYGYTF.